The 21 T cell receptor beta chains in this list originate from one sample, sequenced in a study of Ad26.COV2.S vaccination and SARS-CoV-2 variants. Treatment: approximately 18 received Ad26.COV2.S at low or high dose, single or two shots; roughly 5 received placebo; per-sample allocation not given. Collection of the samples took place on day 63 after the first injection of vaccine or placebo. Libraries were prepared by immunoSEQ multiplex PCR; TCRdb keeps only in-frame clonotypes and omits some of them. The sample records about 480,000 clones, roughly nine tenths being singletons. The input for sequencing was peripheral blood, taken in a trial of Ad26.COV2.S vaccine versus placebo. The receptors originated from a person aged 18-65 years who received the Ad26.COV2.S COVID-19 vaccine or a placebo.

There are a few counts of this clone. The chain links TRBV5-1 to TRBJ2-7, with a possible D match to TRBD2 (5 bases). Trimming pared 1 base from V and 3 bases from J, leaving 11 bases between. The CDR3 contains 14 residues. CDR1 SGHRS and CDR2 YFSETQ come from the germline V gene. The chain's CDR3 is CASSLRGPLYEQYF. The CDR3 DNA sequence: TGCGCCAGCAGCTTGAGAGGGCCACTCTACGAGCAGTACTTC.

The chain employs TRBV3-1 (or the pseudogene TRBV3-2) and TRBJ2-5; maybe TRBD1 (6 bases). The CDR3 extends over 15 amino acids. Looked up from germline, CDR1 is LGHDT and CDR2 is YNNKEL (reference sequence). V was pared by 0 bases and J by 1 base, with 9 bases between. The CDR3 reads CASSQEGHLQETQYF. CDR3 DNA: TGTGCCAGCAGCCAAGAGGGACATCTCCAAGAGACCCAGTACTTC.

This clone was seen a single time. The DNA of the CDR3 is TGTGCCAGCAGTAACCGGGACAGTCTCTACAATGAGCAGTTCTTC. This encodes CASSNRDSLYNEQFF. This chain uses TRBV28 with TRBJ2-1; 7 nucleotides agree with TRBD1. The germline V gene has CDR1 MDHEN and CDR2 SYDVKM. V dropped 5 bases and J dropped 3; count of bases not matched to a gene: 7. The CDR3 covers 15 residues.

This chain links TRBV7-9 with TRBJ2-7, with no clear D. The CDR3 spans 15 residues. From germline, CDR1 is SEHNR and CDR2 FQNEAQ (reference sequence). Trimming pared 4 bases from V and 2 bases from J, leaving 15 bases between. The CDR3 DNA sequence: TGTGCCAGCAGCTGGTTTGGTCAGGTACCCTACGAGCAGTACTTC. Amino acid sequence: CASSWFGQVPYEQYF.

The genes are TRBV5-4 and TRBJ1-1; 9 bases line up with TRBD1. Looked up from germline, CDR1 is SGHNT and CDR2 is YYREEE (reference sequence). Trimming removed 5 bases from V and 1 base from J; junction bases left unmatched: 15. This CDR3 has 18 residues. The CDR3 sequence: CASSPTQTGGAGNTEAFF. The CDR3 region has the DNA TGTGCCAGCAGTCCGACTCAAACAGGGGGCGCAGGGAACACTGAAGCTTTCTTT. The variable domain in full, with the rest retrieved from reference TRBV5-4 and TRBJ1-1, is ETGVTQSPTHLIKTRGQQVTLRCSSQSGHNTVSWYQQALGQGPQFIFQYYREEENGRGNFPPRFSGLQFPNYSSELNVNALELDDSALYLCASSPTQTGGAGNTEAFFGQGTRLTVV.

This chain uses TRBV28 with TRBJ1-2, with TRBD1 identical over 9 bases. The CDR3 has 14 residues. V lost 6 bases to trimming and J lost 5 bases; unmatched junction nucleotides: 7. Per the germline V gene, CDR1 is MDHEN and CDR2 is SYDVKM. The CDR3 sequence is CASSLTGGLYGYTF. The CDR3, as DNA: TGTGCCAGCAGCCTGACAGGGGGTTTATATGGCTACACCTTC.

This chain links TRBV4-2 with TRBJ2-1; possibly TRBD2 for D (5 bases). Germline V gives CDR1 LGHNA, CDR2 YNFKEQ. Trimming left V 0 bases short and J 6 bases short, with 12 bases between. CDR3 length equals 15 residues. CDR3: CASSQDGIAPNEQFF. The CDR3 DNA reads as TGTGCCAGCAGCCAAGATGGGATAGCGCCCAATGAGCAGTTCTTC.

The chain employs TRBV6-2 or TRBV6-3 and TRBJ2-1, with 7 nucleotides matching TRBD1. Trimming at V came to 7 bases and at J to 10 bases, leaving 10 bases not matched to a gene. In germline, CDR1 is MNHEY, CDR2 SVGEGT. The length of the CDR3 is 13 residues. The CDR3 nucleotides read TGTGCCAGCATCCCCCCAGGGGGAAAGGAGCAGTTCTTC. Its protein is CASIPPGGKEQFF.

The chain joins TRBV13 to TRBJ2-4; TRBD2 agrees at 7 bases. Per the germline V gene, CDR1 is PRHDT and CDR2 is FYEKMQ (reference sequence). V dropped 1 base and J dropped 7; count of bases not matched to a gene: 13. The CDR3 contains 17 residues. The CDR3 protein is CASSLALLDQAGNIQYF. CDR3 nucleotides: TGTGCCAGCAGCTTAGCCCTCTTGGACCAAGCGGGGAACATTCAGTACTTC.

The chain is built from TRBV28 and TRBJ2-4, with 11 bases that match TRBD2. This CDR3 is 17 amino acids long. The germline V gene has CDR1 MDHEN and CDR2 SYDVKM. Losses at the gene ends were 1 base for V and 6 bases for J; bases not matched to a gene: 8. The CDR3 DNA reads TGTGCCAGCAGTTTATACGCTAGCGGGAGGTTTAGAAACATTCAGTACTTC. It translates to CASSLYASGRFRNIQYF.

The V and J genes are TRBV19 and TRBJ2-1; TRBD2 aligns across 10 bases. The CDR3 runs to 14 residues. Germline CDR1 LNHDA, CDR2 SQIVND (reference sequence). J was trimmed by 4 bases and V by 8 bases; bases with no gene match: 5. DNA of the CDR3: TGTGCCAGTTCGGGACTAGCGATTTACAATGAGCAGTTCTTC. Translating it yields CASSGLAIYNEQFF.

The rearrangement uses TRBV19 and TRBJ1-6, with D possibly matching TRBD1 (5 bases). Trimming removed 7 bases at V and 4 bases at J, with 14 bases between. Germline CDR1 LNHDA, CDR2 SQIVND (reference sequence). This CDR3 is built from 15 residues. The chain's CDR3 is CASTLGGGYNSPLHF. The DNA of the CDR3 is TGTGCCAGTACCCTGGGTGGGGGATATAATTCACCCCTCCACTTT.

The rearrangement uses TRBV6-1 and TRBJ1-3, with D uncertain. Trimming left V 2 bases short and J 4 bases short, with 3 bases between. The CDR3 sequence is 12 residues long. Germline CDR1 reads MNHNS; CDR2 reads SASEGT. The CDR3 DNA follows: TGTGCCAGCAGTGAATACGGAAACACCATATATTTT. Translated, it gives CASSEYGNTIYF.

CDR3 bases: TGTGCCATCAGGATAACACAGGGGGCGGATAATGGCTACACCTTC. Translation gives CAIRITQGADNGYTF. The chain carries TRBV10-3 and TRBJ1-2; 9 nucleotides match TRBD1. V was pared by 6 bases and J by 6 bases, with 11 bases of the junction left unmatched. Germline CDR1 and CDR2: ENHRY and SYGVKD. CDR3 length equals 15 residues.

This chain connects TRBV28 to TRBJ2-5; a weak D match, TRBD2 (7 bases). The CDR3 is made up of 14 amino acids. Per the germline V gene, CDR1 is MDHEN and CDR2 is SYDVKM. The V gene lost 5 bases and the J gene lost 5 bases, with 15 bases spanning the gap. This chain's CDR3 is CASSPPGGRETQYF. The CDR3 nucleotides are TGTGCCAGCAGTCCCCCGGGGGGCCGGGAGACCCAGTACTTC.

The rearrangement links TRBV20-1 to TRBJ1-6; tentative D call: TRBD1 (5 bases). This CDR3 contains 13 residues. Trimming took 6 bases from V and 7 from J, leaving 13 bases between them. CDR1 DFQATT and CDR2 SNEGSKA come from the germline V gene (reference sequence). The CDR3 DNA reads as TGCAGTGCCAGTTTGGGGGTAAATTCACCCCTCCACTTT. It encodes CSASLGVNSPLHF.

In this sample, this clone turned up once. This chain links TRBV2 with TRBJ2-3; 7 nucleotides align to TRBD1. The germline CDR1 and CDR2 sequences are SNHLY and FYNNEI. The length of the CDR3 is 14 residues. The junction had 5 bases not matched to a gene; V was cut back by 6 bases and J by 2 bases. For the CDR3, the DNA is TGTGCCAGCAGGCAGGGGGAGAACACAGATACGCAGTATTTT. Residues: CASRQGENTDTQYF. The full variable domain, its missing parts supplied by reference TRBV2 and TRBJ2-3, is EPEVTQTPSHQVTQMGQEVILRCVPISNHLYFYWYRQILGQKVEFLVSFYNNEISEKSEIFDDQFSVERPDGSNFTLKIRSTKLEDSAMYFCASRQGENTDTQYFGPGTRLTVL.

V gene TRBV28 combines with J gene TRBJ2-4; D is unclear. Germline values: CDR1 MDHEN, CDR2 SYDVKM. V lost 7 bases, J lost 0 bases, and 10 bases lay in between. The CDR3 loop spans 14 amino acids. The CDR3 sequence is CASTWSLAKNIQYF. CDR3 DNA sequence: TGTGCCAGCACCTGGAGCTTAGCCAAAAACATTCAGTACTTC.

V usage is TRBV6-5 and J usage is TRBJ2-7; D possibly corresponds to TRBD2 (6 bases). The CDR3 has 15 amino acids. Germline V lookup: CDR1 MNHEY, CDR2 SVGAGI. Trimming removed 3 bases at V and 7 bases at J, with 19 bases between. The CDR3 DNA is TGTGCCAGCAGTTATCTAGCTGCGGGGTGGGGGGAGCAGTACTTC. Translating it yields CASSYLAAGWGEQYF.

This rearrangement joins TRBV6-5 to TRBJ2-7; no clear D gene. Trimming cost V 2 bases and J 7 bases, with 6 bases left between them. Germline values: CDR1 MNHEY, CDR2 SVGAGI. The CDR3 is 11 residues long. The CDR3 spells CASSYVGEQYF. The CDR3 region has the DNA TGTGCCAGCAGTTACGTAGGGGAGCAGTACTTC.

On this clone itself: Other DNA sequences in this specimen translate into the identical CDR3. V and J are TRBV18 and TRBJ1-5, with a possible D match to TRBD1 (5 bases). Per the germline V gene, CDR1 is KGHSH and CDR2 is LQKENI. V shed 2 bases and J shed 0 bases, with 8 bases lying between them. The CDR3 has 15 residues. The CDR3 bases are TGTGCCAGCTCACCAGGGGGGGGTAGCAATCAGCCCCAGCATTTT. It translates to CASSPGGGSNQPQHF.